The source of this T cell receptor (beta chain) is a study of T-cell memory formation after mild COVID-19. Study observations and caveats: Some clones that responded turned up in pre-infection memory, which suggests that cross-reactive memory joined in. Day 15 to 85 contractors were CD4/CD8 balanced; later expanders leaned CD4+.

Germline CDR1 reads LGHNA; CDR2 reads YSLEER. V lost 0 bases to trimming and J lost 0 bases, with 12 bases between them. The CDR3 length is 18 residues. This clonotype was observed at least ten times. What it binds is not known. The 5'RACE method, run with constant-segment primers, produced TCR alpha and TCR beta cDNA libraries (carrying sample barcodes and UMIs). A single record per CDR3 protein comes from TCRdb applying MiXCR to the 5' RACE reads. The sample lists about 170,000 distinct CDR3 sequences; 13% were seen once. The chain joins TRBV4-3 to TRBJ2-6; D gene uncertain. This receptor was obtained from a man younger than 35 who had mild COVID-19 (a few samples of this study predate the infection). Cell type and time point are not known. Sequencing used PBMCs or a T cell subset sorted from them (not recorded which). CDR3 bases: TGCGCCAGCAGCCAAGAGGTTATATCCTCCTCTGGGGCCAACGTCCTGACTTTC. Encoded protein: CASSQEVISSSGANVLTF.